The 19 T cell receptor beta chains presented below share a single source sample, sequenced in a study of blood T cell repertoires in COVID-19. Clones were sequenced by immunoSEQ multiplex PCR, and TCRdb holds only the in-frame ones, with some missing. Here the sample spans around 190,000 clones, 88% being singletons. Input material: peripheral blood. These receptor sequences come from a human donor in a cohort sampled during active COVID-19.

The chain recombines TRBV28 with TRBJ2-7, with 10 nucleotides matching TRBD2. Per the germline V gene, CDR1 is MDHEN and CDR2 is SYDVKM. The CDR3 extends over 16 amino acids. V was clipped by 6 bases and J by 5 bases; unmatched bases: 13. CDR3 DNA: TGTGCCAGCAGCCACTCCCTTGGGACTAGCGTCCACGAGCAGTACTTC. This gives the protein CASSHSLGTSVHEQYF.

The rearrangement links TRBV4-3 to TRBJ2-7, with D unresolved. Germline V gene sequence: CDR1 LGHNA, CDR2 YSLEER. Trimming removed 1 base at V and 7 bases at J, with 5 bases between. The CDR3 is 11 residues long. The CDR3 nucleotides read TGCGCCAGCAGCCAAGGTCGGGAGCAGTACTTC. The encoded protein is CASSQGREQYF.

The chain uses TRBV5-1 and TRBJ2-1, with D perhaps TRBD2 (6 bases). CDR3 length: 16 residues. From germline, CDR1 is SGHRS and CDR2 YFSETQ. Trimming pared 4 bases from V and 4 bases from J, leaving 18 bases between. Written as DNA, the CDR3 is TGCGCCAGCAGCACCCCGGAGGGGCGCCCTTACAATGAGCAGTTCTTC. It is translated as CASSTPEGRPYNEQFF.

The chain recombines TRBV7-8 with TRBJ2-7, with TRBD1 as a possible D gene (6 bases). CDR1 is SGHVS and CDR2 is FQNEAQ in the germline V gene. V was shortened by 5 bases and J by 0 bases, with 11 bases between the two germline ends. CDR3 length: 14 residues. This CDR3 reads CASSRSGHSYEQYF. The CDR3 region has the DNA TGTGCCAGCAGCCGTTCGGGACACTCCTACGAGCAGTACTTC.

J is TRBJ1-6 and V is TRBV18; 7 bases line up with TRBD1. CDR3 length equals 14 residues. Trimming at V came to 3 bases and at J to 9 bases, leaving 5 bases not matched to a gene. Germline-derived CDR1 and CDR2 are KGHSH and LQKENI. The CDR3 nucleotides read TGTGCCAGCTCACCGACAGGGAATCTTTCACCCCTCCACTTT. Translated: CASSPTGNLSPLHF.

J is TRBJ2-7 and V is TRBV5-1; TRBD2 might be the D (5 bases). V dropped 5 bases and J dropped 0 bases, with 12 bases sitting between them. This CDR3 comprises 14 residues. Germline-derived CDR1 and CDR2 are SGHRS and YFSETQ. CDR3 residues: CASSPGGFSYEQYF. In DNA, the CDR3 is TGCGCCAGCAGTCCCGGCGGGTTCTCCTACGAGCAGTACTTC.

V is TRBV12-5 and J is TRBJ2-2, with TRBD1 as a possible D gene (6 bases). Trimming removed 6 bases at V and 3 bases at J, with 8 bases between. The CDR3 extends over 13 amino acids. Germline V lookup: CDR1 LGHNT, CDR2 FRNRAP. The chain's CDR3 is CASGGGHTGELFF. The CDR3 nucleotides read TGTGCTAGTGGAGGGGGTCACACCGGGGAGCTGTTTTTT.

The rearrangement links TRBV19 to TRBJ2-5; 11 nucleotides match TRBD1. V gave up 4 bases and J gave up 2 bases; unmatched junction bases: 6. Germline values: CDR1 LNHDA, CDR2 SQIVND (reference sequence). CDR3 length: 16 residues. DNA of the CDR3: TGTGCCAGTAGTACAACCGGGACAGGGGGTCAAGAGACCCAGTACTTC. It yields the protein CASSTTGTGGQETQYF.

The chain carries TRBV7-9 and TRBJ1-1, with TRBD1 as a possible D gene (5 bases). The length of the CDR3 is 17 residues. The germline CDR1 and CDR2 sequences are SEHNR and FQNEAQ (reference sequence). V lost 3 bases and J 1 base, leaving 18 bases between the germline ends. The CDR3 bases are TGTGCCAGCAGCTTGCCCGCGTTTGGGGGGACGAACACTGAAGCTTTCTTT. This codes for CASSLPAFGGTNTEAFF.

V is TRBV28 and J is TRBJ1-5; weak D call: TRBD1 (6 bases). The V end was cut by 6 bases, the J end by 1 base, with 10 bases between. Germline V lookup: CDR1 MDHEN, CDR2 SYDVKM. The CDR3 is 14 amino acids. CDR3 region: CASRGALSNQPQHF. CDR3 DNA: TGTGCCAGCAGGGGGGCATTAAGCAATCAGCCCCAGCATTTT. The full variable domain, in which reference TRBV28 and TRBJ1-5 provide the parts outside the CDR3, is DVKVTQSSRYLVKRTGEKVFLECVQDMDHENMFWYRQDPGLGLRLIYFSYDVKMKEKGDIPEGYSVSREKKERFSLILESASTNQTSMYLCASRGALSNQPQHFGDGTRLSIL.

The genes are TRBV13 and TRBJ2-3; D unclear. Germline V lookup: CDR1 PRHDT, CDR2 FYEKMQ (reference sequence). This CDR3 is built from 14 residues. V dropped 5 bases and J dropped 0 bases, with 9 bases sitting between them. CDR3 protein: CASSAAGSTDTQYF. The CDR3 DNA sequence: TGTGCCAGCAGCGCAGCCGGGAGCACAGATACGCAGTATTTT.

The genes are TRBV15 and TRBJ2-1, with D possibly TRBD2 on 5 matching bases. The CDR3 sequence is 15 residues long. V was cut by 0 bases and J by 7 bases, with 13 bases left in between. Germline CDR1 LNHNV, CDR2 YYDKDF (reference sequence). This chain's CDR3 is CATSRDPALGNEQFF. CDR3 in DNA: TGTGCCACCAGCAGAGATCCGGCACTAGGTAATGAGCAGTTCTTC.

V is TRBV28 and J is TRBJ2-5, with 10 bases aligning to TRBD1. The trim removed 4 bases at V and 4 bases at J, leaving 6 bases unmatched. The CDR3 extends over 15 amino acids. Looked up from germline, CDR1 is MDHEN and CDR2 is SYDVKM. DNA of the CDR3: TGTGCCAGCAGTTCAAGACAGGGGGCGGCAGAGACCCAGTACTTC. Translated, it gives CASSSRQGAAETQYF.

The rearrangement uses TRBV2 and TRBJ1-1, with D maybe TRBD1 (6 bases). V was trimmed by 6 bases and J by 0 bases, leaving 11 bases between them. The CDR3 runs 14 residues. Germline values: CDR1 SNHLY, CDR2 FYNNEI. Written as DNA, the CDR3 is TGTGCCAGCAGAAACAGGGAATTGAACACTGAAGCTTTCTTT. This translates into CASRNRELNTEAFF.

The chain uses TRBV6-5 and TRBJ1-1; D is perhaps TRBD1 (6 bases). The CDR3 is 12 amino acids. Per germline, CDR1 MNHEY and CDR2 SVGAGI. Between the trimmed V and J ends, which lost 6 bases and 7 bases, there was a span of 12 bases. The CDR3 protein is CASSPTGLEAFF. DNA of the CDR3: TGTGCCAGCAGCCCCACAGGGCTTGAAGCTTTCTTT.

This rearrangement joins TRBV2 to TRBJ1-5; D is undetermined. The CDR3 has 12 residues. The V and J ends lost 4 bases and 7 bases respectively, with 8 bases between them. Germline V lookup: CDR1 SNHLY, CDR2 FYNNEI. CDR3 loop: CASSGGGQPQHF. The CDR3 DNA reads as TGTGCCAGCAGTGGCGGAGGGCAGCCCCAGCATTTT.

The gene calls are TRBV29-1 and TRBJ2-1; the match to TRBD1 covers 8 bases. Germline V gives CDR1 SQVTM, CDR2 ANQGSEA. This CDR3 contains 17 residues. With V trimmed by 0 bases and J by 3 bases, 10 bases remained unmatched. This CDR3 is CSVEDNAVDRGYNEQFF. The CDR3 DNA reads TGCAGCGTTGAAGATAACGCCGTAGACAGGGGCTACAATGAGCAGTTCTTC.

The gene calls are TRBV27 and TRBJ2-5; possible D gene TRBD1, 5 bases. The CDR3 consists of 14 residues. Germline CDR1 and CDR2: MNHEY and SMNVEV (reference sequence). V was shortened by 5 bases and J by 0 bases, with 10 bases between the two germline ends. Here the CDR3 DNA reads TGTGCCAGCAGTCTTAGACAGCACCAAGAGACCCAGTACTTC. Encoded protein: CASSLRQHQETQYF.

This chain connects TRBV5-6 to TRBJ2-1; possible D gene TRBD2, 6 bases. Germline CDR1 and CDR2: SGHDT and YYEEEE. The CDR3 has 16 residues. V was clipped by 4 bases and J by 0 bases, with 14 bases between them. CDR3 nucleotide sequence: TGTGCCAGCAGCCACCTAGCGATGAGCTCCTACAATGAGCAGTTCTTC. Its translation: CASSHLAMSSYNEQFF.